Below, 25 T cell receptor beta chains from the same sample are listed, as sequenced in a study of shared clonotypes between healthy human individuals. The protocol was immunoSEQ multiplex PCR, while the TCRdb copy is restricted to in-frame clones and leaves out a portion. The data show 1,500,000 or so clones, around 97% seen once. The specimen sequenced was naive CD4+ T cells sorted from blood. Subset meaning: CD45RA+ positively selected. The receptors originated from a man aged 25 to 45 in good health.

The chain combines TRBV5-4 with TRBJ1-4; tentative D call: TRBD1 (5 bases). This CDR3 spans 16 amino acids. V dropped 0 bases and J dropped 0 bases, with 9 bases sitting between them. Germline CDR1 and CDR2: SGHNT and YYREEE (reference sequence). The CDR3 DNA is TGTGCCAGCAGCTTGGCGAGGGGTTCAACTAATGAAAAACTGTTTTTT. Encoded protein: CASSLARGSTNEKLFF.

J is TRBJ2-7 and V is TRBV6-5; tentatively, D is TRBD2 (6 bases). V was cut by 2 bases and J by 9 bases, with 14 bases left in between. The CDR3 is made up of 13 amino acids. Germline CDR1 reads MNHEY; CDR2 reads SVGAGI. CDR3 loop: CASSYGTGTRQYF. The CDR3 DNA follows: TGTGCCAGCAGTTACGGGACTGGAACGAGGCAGTACTTC.

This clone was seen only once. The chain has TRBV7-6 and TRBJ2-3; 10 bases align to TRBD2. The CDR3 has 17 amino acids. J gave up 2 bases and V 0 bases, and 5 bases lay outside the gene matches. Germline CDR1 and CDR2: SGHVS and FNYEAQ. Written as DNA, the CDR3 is TGTGCCAGCAGCTTAGCGGCTAGCGGGAGACTCACAGATACGCAGTATTTT. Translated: CASSLAASGRLTDTQYF.

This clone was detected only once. CDR3 loop: CASSTRDYNEQFF. In DNA, the CDR3 is TGTGCCAGCAGCACCCGGGACTACAATGAGCAGTTCTTC. The rearrangement links TRBV11-2 to TRBJ2-1, with D maybe TRBD2 (5 bases). The germline V gene has CDR1 SGHAT and CDR2 FQNNGV. The CDR3 covers 13 residues. V dropped 5 bases and J dropped 3 bases, with 8 bases sitting between them. Variable domain in full (rest from reference TRBV11-2 and TRBJ2-1): EAGVAQSPRYKIIEKRQSVAFWCNPISGHATLYWYQQILGQGPKLLIQFQNNGVVDDSQLPKDRFSAERLKGVDSTLKIQPAKLEDSAVYLCASSTRDYNEQFFGPGTRLTVL.

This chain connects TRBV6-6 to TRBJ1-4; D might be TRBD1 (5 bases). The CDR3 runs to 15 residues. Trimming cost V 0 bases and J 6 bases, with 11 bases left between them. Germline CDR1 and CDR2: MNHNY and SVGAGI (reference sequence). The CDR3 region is CASSYSAGEYEKLFF. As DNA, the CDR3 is TGTGCCAGCAGTTACTCGGCGGGGGAGTATGAAAAACTGTTTTTT.

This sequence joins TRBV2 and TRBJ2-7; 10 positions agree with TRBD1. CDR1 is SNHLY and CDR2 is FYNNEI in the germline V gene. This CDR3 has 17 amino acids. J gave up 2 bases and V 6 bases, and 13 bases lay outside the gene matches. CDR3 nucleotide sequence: TGTGCCAGCAGAGAATTACCGGGACAGGGGCCTACCTACGAGCAGTACTTC. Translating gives CASRELPGQGPTYEQYF.

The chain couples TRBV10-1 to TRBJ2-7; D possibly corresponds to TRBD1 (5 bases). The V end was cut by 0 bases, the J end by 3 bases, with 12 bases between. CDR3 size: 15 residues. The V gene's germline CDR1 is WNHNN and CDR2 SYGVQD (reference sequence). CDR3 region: CASSESALGLYEQYF. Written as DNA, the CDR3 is TGCGCCAGCAGTGAGTCGGCCCTGGGGCTCTACGAGCAGTACTTC.

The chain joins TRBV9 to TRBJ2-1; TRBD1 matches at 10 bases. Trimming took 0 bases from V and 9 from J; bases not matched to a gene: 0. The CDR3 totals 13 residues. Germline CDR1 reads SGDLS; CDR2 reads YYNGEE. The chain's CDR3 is CASSVGDRGEQFF. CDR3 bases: TGTGCCAGCAGCGTAGGGGACAGGGGTGAGCAGTTCTTC.

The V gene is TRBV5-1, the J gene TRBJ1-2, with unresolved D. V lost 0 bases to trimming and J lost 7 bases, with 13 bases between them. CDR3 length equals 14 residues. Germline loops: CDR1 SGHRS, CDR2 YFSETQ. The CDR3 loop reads CASSLDFELGGYTF. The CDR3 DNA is TGCGCCAGCAGCTTGGATTTTGAGTTAGGTGGCTACACCTTC.

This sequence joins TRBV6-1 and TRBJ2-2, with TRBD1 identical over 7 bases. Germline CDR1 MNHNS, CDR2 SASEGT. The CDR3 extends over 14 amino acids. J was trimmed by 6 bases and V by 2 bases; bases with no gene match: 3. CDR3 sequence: CASSEMRGPGELFF. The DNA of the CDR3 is TGTGCCAGCAGTGAAATGAGGGGGCCCGGGGAGCTGTTTTTT.

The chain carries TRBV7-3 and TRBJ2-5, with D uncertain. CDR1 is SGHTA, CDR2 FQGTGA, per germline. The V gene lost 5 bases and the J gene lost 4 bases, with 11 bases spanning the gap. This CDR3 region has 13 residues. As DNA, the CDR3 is TGTGCCAGCAGCCCCCACCCTCGAGAGACCCAGTACTTC. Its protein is CASSPHPRETQYF. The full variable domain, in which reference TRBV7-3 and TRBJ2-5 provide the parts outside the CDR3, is GAGVSQTPSNKVTEKGKYVELRCDPISGHTALYWYRQSLGQGPEFLIYFQGTGAADDSGLPNDRFFAVRPEGSVSTLKIQRTERGDSAVYLCASSPHPRETQYFGPGTRLLVL.

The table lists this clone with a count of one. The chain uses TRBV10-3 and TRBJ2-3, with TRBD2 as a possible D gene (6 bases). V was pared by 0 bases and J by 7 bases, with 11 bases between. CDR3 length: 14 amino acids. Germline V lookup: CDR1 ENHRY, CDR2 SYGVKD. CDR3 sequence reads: CAISESITSYTQYF. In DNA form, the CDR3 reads TGTGCCATCAGTGAGTCGATCACTAGCTATACGCAGTATTTT.

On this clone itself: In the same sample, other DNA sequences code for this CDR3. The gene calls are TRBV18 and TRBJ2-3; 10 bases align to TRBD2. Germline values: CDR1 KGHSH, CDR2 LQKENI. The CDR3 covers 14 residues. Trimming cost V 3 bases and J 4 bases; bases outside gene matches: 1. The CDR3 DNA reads TGTGCCAGCTCACCTAGCGGGGGGCCAGATACGCAGTATTTT. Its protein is CASSPSGGPDTQYF.

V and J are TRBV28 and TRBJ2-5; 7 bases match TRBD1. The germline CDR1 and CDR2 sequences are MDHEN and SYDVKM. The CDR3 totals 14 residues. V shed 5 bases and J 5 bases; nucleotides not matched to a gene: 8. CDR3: CASSPRQGAETQYF. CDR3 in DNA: TGTGCCAGCAGTCCCCGACAGGGAGCGGAGACCCAGTACTTC.

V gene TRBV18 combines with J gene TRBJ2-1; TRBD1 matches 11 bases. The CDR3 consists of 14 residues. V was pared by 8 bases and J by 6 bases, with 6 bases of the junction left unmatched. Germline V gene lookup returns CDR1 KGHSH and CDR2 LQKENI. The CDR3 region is CASVGQGARNEQFF. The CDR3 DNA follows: TGTGCCAGCGTAGGACAGGGGGCTCGCAATGAGCAGTTCTTC.

CDR3 nucleotides: TGCGCCAGCAGCTTGGAACCAACGGGAGGTGGGCCCGGGGAGCTGTTTTTT. Protein sequence: CASSLEPTGGGPGELFF. The chain employs TRBV5-1 and TRBJ2-2; 7 nucleotides align to TRBD2. Losses at the gene ends were 0 bases for V and 6 bases for J; bases not matched to a gene: 11. Germline CDR1 reads SGHRS; CDR2 reads YFSETQ. The CDR3 has 17 residues. The full variable domain, completed using reference TRBV5-1 and TRBJ2-2, is KAGVTQTPRYLIKTRGQQVTLSCSPISGHRSVSWYQQTPGQGLQFLFEYFSETQRNKGNFPGRFSGRQFSNSRSEMNVSTLELGDSALYLCASSLEPTGGGPGELFFGEGSRLTVL.

The CDR3 DNA reads TGTGCCAGTAGCGGGGGGCAGGCGAAAAAATATGACAACTATGGCTACACCTTC. It is translated as CASSGGQAKKYDNYGYTF. The chain joins TRBV19 to TRBJ1-2, with D tentatively TRBD1 (6 bases). V lost 6 bases, J lost 2 bases, and 25 bases lay in between. This CDR3 comprises 18 residues. Germline V gives CDR1 LNHDA, CDR2 SQIVND (reference sequence).

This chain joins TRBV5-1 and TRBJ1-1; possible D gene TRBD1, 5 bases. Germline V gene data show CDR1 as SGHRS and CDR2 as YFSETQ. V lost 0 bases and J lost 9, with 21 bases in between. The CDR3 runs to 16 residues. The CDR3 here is CASSLGASGIAPQAFF. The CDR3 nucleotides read TGCGCCAGCAGCTTGGGGGCTTCAGGGATCGCACCCCAAGCTTTCTTT.

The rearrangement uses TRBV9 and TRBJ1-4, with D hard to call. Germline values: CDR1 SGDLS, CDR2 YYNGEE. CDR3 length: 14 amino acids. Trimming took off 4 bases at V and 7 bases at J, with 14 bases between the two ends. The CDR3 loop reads CASSPTSRSEKLFF. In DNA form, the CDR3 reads TGTGCCAGCAGCCCTACGTCGAGGAGTGAAAAACTGTTTTTT.

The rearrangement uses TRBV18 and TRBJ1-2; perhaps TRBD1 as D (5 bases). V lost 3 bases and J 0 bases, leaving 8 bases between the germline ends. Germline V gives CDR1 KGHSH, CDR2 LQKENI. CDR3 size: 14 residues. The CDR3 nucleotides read TGTGCCAGCTCACCGACAGAGCCTAACTATGGCTACACCTTC. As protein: CASSPTEPNYGYTF.

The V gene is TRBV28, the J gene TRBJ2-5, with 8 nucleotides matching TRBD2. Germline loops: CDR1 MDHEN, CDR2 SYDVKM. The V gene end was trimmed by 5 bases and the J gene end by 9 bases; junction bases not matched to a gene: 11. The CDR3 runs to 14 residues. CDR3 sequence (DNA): TGTGCCAGCAGTGAAGCCGGGAGGCGGGGGGCCCAGTACTTC. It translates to CASSEAGRRGAQYF.

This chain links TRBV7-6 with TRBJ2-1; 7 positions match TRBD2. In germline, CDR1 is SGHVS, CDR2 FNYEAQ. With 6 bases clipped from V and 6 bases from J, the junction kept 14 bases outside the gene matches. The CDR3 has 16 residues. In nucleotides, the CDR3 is TGTGCCAGCAGTTCTTACGGCGGGAGAGCTGGCAATGAGCAGTTCTTC. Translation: CASSSYGGRAGNEQFF.

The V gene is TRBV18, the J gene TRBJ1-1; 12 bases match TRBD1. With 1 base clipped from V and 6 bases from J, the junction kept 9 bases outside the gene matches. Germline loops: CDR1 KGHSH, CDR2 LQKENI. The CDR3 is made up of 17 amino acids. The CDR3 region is CASSPLGTGGAGAEAFF. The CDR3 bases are TGTGCCAGCTCACCACTCGGGACAGGGGGCGCGGGCGCTGAAGCTTTCTTT. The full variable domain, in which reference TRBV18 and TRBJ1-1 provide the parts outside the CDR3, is NAGVMQNPRHLVRRRGQEARLRCSPMKGHSHVYWYRQLPEEGLKFMVYLQKENIIDESGMPKERFSAEFPKEGPSILRIQQVVRGDSAAYFCASSPLGTGGAGAEAFFGQGTRLTVV.

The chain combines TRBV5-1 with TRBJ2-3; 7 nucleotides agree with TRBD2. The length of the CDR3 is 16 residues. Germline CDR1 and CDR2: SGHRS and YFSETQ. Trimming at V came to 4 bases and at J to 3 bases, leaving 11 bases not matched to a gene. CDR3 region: CASSPPASGGTDTQYF. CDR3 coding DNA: TGCGCCAGCAGCCCTCCAGCTAGCGGAGGTACAGATACGCAGTATTTT.

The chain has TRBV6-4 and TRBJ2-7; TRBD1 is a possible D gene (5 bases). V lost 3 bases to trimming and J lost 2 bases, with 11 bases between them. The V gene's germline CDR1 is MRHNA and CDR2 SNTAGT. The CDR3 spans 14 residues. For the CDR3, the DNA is TGTGCCAGCAGTGAGGGTCCAGGGCCCTACGAGCAGTACTTC. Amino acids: CASSEGPGPYEQYF.